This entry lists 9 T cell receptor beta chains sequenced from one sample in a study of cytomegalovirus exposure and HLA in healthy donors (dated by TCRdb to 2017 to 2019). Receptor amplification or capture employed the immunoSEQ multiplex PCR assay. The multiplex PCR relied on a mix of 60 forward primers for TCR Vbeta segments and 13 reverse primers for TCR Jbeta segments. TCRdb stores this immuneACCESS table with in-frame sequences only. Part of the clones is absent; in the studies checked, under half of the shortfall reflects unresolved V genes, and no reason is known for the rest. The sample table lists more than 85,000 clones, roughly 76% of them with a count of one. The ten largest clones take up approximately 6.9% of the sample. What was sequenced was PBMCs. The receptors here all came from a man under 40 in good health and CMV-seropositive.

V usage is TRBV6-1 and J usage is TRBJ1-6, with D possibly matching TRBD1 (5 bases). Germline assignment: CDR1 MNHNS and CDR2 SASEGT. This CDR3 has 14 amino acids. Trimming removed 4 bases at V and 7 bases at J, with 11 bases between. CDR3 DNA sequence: TGTGCCAGCAGTGCGACAGACCGAAATTCACCCCTCCACTTT. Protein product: CASSATDRNSPLHF.

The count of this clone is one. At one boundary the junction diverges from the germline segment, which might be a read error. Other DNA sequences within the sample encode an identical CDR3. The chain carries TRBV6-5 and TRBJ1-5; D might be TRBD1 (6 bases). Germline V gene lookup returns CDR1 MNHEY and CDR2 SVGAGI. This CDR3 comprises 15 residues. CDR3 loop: CASSPRTARNQPQHF. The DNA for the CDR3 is TGCGCCAGCAGCCCACGGACAGCCAGAAATCAGCCCCAGCATTTT.

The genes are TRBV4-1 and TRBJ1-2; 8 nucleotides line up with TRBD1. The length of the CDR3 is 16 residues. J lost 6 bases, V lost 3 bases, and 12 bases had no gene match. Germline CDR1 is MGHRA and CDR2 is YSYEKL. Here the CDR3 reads CASSHASVRGRDGYTF. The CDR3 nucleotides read TGCGCCAGCAGCCACGCCTCAGTCAGGGGGCGAGATGGCTACACCTTC.

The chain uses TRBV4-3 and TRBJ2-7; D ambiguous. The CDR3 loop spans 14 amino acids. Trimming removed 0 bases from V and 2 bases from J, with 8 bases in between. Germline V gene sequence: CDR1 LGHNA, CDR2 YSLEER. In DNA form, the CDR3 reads TGCGCCAGCAGCCAAGATAGCTGGACCTACGAGCAGTACTTC. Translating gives CASSQDSWTYEQYF.

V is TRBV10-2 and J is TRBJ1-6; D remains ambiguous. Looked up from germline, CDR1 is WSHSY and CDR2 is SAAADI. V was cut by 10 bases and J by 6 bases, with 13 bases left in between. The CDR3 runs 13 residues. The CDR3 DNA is TGCGCCACCTTCGGCGAGGGTAATTCACCCCTCCACTTT. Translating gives CATFGEGNSPLHF.

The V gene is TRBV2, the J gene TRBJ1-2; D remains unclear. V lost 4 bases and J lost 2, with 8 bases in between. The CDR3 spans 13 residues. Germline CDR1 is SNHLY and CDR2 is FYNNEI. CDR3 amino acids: CASSGEFNYGYTF. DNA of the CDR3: TGTGCCAGCAGTGGGGAGTTCAACTATGGCTACACCTTC.

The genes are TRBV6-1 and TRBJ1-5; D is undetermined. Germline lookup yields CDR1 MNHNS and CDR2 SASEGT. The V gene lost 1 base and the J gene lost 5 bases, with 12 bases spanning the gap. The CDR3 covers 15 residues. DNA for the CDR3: TGTGCCAGCAGTGAAGAGGCGGGTGTGGATCAGCCCCAGCATTTT. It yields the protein CASSEEAGVDQPQHF.

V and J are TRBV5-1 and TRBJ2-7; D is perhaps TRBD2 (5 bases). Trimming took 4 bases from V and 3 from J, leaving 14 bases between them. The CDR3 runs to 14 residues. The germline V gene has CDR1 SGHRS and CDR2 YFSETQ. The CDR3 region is CASSSGGLIYEQYF. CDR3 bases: TGCGCCAGCAGCAGTGGAGGCCTGATCTACGAGCAGTACTTC.

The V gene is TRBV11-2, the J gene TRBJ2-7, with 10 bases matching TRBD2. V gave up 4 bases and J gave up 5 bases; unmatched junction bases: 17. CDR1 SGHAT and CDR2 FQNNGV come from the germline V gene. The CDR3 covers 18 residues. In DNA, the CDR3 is TGTGCCAGCAGCTCCTTAAGCGGGACTAGCGTAGGGTCCCACGAGCAGTACTTC. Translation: CASSSLSGTSVGSHEQYF.